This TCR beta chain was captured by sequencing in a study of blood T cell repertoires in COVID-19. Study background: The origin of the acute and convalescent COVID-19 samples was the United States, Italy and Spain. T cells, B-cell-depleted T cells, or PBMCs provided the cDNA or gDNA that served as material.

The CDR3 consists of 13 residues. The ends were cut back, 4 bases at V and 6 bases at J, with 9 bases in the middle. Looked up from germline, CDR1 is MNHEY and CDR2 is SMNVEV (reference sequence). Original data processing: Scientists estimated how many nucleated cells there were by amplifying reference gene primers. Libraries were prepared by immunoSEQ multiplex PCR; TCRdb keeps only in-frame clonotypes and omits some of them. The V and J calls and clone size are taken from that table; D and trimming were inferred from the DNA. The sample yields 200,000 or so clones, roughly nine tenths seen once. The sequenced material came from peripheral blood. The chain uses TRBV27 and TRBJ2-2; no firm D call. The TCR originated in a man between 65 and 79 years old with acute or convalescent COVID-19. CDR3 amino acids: CASSSYISGELFF. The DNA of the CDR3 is TGTGCCAGCAGTTCTTATATATCCGGGGAGCTGTTTTTT.